Detailed here is one TCR beta chain. Its antigen is undetermined. This sample is part of a study of T-cell reconstitution after alpha-beta-depleted transplantation in children. Points from the study as a whole: Newly generated T cells supplied most T-cell counts and diversity one year post-transplant. Reported findings indicate that, about two months after transplant, alpha-beta T cells came from several hundred expanded clones, which were derived from non-depleted graft cells. The study traced high day-60 TCRbeta diversity in some patients to surviving recipient T cells and thymic progenitors.

During its preparation, the TCRbeta library received unique molecular identifiers. TCRdb reprocessed the PCR reads with MiXCR, giving one entry per CDR3 protein. The table records about 400,000 distinct CDR3 sequences, under 20% of them present only once. In germline, CDR1 is MNHEY, CDR2 SMNVEV (reference sequence). CDR3 length: 15 residues. V lost 2 bases, J lost 6 bases, and 5 bases stayed unmatched. The chain couples TRBV27 to TRBJ2-1, with TRBD2 identical over 9 bases. The sample in question was PBMCs, mostly from graft donor cells, obtained 360 days after TCRalphabeta/CD19-depleted stem cell transplant. The source of this sequence is a boy under two years old who had a stem cell transplant for Wiskott-Aldrich syndrome, so the T cells may come from the graft donor. The CDR3 nucleotides read TGTGCCAGCAGTTTAAGCGGGAGGATTCCCAATGAGCAGTTCTTC. It specifies CASSLSGRIPNEQFF.